Listed here are 19 T cell receptor beta chains from one sample, sequenced in a study of T-cell reconstitution after alpha-beta-depleted transplantation in children. Preparation of the TCRbeta library used unique molecular identifiers. TCRdb reanalysed the PCR reads using MiXCR and keeps one entry per CDR3 protein. This table holds more than 200,000 distinct CDR3 sequences, around a sixth found once. Sequencing used PBMCs, mostly from graft donor cells, obtained 360 days after TCRalphabeta/CD19-depleted stem cell transplant. Receptors originate from a male patient between 2 and 10 years old who had a stem cell transplant for acute lymphoblastic leukemia, so the T cells may come from the graft donor.

V and J are TRBV20-1 and TRBJ1-1; TRBD1 agrees at 7 bases. Per the germline V gene, CDR1 is DFQATT and CDR2 is SNEGSKA (reference sequence). CDR3 length equals 11 residues. The CDR3 sequence: CRADRDTEAFF. DNA for the CDR3: TGCAGAGCCGACAGGGACACTGAAGCTTTCTTT.

The chain employs TRBV27 and TRBJ1-2, with unresolved D. CDR1 is MNHEY, CDR2 SMNVEV, per germline (reference sequence). Trimming cost V 0 bases and J 4 bases, with 15 bases left between them. The CDR3 length is 16 residues. CDR3 protein: CASSLSGNIAVYGYTF. CDR3 coding DNA: TGTGCCAGCAGTTTATCGGGTAACATAGCGGTCTATGGCTACACCTTC.

The chain recombines TRBV12-3 or TRBV12-4 with TRBJ2-1, with 10 bases matching TRBD2. The CDR3 is 15 amino acids. V trimming: 5 bases; J trimming: 7 bases; junction bases outside the gene matches: 8. The DNA for the CDR3 is TGTGCCAGCAGTCGTTACCAGCGGGGGGGAAATGAGCAGTTCTTC. Its translation is CASSRYQRGGNEQFF.

The sample holds many counts of this clonotype. The chain has TRBV11-2 and TRBJ2-2; no firm D call. This CDR3 has 15 amino acids. V was trimmed by 5 bases and J by 1 base, leaving 11 bases between them. Germline CDR1 reads SGHAT; CDR2 reads FQNNGV. This CDR3 reads CASSQTRQNTGELFF. CDR3 DNA: TGTGCCAGCAGCCAAACGAGGCAGAACACCGGGGAGCTGTTTTTT.

The chain couples TRBV7-2 to TRBJ2-5, with 8 bases that match TRBD1. The germline gives CDR1 SGHTA, CDR2 FQGNSA. J lost 5 bases, V lost 5 bases, and 10 bases had no gene match. CDR3 length: 15 residues. The CDR3 coding sequence is TGTGCCAGCAGCGTCAGGGGGCGCGGGGTCGAGACCCAGTACTTC. It codes for CASSVRGRGVETQYF.

This CDR3 is CASTANWAGGQILNEQFF. The DNA of the CDR3 is TGTGCCAGTACGGCGAACTGGGCGGGGGGGCAGATCCTCAATGAGCAGTTCTTC. This chain links TRBV19 with TRBJ2-1; 9 nucleotides align to TRBD2. J gave up 6 bases and V 7 bases, and 19 bases lay outside the gene matches. The CDR3 covers 18 residues. Germline CDR1 reads LNHDA; CDR2 reads SQIVND (reference sequence).

This clonotype has only a few counts. The chain couples TRBV7-9 to TRBJ2-5; D is unresolved. Trimming took 5 bases from V and 1 from J, leaving 11 bases between them. Germline V CDR1 and CDR2: SEHNR, FQNEAQ (reference sequence). The CDR3 totals 14 residues. Written as DNA, the CDR3 is TGTGCCAGCAGCCCCCCCCTATCCCAAGAGACCCAGTACTTC. Protein sequence: CASSPPLSQETQYF.

This chain joins TRBV10-3 and TRBJ1-1; unclear D gene. Trimming removed 4 bases at V and 0 bases at J, with 6 bases between. The CDR3 extends over 13 amino acids. The germline V gene has CDR1 ENHRY and CDR2 SYGVKD. The CDR3 region has the DNA TGTGCCATCAGTGGACGGGTGAACACTGAAGCTTTCTTT. Its protein product is CAISGRVNTEAFF.

This clonotype has only a few counts. The CDR3, as DNA: TGTGCCAGCAGTGAATCGAGCAGGGGGTACGAGCAGTACTTC. Residues: CASSESSRGYEQYF. The rearrangement joins TRBV25-1 to TRBJ2-7; TRBD1 aligns across 7 bases. This CDR3 is built from 14 residues. The V gene's germline CDR1 is MGHDK and CDR2 SYGVNS. Germline trimming cut 1 base from V and 4 bases from J; bases unmatched to any gene: 4.

In its sample, this clonotype was seen many times. The rearrangement uses TRBV12-3 or TRBV12-4 and TRBJ2-1; tentatively, D is TRBD2 (6 bases). Trimming stripped 5 bases from V and 10 bases from J, with 21 bases between. The CDR3 has 15 amino acids. The CDR3, as DNA: TGTGCCAGCAGTGTCGGCGGGGCTCCCATGGGAGAGCAGTTCTTC. Translated: CASSVGGAPMGEQFF.

The sample holds a few counts of this clonotype. The chain couples TRBV27 to TRBJ2-7; possibly TRBD1 for D (6 bases). The germline V gene has CDR1 MNHEY and CDR2 SMNVEV (reference sequence). The CDR3 sequence is 15 residues long. The V end lost 5 bases, the J end lost 0 bases, and 14 bases lay between the germline ends. The DNA for the CDR3 is TGTGCCAGCAGTCCCCGACGACAGGACTCCTACGAGCAGTACTTC. As protein: CASSPRRQDSYEQYF.

V is TRBV21-1 and J is TRBJ2-3. TRBV21-1 is a pseudogene locus. The CDR3 is 11 residues long. CDR3 coding DNA: TGTGCCAGCAGCACAGTAGATACGCAGTATTTT. It translates to CASSTVDTQYF.

This clonotype showed up just a few times. The CDR3 spells CASSETRGSNTEAFF. The DNA for the CDR3 is TGCGCCAGCAGCGAGACCAGGGGATCGAACACTGAAGCTTTCTTT. The chain uses TRBV5-1 and TRBJ1-1, with D perhaps matching TRBD1 (6 bases). Per the germline V gene, CDR1 is SGHRS and CDR2 is YFSETQ. The CDR3 has 15 residues. Trimming removed 4 bases at V and 1 base at J, with 14 bases between.

This clonotype was seen just once. V usage is TRBV2 and J usage is TRBJ2-1; 10 nucleotides match TRBD2. V was clipped by 6 bases and J by 5 bases; unmatched bases: 10. The CDR3 is 16 residues long. Germline V lookup: CDR1 SNHLY, CDR2 FYNNEI. For the CDR3, the DNA is TGTGCCAGCAGGGGCTCACTAGCGGGGAAGAACAATGAGCAGTTCTTC. Translation: CASRGSLAGKNNEQFF.

The chain joins TRBV10-3 to TRBJ1-1; a weak D match, TRBD1 (6 bases). The V gene's germline CDR1 is ENHRY and CDR2 SYGVKD. There are 14 residues in the CDR3. Trimming cost V 8 bases and J 1 base, with 14 bases left between them. The DNA of the CDR3 is TGTGCCATCGAACAGGGAGGGAAGAACACTGAAGCTTTCTTT. It encodes CAIEQGGKNTEAFF.

A few counts support this clonotype. The J gene is TRBJ2-5, the V gene TRBV29-1, with D possibly TRBD1 on 6 matching bases. This CDR3 comprises 14 residues. Germline V gene sequence: CDR1 SQVTM, CDR2 ANQGSEA. Deletions cut 2 bases from V and 1 base from J, with 11 bases between. The CDR3 DNA is TGCAGCGTTGAATACGCAGGGGCCCAAGAGACCCAGTACTTC. This gives the protein CSVEYAGAQETQYF.

There are a few counts of this clonotype. This chain links TRBV7-2 with TRBJ1-1; D is possibly TRBD1 (5 bases). This CDR3 contains 16 residues. V lost 5 bases to trimming and J lost 4 bases, with 20 bases between them. CDR1 is SGHTA, CDR2 FQGNSA, per germline. Here the CDR3 reads CASSPKNVRGVTEAFF. The DNA for the CDR3 is TGTGCCAGCAGCCCCAAAAATGTGCGGGGGGTCACTGAAGCTTTCTTT.

The chain couples TRBV4-1 to TRBJ2-7; 7 bases align to TRBD1. Germline-derived CDR1 and CDR2 are MGHRA and YSYEKL. CDR3 length equals 17 residues. V trimming: 0 bases; J trimming: 2 bases; junction bases outside the gene matches: 10. The DNA of the CDR3 is TGCGCCAGCAGCCAAGAAGCAGTGAGGGGGCCGACCTACGAGCAGTACTTC. This sequence encodes CASSQEAVRGPTYEQYF.

The table lists this clonotype with many counts. The rearrangement links TRBV20-1 to TRBJ2-3; D unclear. CDR3 size: 11 residues. Germline V gives CDR1 DFQATT, CDR2 SNEGSKA (reference sequence). Between the trimmed V and J ends, which lost 7 bases and 5 bases, there was a span of 10 bases. CDR3 residues: CSVRWGDTQYF. The CDR3 DNA reads TGCAGTGTACGTTGGGGAGATACGCAGTATTTT.